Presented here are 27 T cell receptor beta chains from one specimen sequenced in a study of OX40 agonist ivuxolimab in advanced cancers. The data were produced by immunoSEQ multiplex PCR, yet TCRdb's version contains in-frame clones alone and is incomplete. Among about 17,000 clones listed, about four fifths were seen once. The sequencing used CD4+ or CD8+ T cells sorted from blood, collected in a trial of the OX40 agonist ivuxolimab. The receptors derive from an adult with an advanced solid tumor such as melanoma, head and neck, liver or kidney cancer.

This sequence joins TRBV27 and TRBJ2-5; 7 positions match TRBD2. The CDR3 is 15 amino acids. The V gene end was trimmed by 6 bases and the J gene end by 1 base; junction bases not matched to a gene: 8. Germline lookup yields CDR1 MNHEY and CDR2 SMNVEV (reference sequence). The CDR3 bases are TGTGCCAGCAGCCCGGGACTACTCTCCCAAGAGACCCAGTACTTC. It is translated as CASSPGLLSQETQYF.

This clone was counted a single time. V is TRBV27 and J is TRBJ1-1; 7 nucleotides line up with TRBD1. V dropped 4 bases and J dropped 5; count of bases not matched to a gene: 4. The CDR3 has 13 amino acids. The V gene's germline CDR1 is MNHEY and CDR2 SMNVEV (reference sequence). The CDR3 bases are TGTGCCAGCAGTTACTCGACAGGGACTGAAGCTTTCTTT. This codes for CASSYSTGTEAFF.

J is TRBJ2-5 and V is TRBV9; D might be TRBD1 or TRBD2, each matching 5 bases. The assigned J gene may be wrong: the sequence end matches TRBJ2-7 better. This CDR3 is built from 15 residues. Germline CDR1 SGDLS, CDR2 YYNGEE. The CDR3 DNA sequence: TGTGCCAGCAGCGTAGATCGGGACCCATCCTACGAGCAGTACTTC. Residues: CASSVDRDPSYEQYF.

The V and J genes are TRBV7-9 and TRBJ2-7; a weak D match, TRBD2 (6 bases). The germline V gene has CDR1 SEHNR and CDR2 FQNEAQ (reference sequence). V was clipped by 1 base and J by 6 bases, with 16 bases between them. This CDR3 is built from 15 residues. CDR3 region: CASSLGQTSLLEQYF. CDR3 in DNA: TGTGCCAGCAGCTTAGGCCAGACTAGTCTCCTCGAGCAGTACTTC.

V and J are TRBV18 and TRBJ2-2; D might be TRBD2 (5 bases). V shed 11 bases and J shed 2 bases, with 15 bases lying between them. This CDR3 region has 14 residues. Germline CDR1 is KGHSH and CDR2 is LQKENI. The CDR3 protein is CAGGWAPNTGELFF. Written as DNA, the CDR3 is TGTGCCGGAGGATGGGCACCCAACACCGGGGAGCTGTTTTTT.

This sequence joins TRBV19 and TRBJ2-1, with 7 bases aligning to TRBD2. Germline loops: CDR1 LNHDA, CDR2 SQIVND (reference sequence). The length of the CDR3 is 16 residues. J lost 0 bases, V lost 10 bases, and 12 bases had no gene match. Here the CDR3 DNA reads TGTGCCACTACCGGGGCTAGCGGAATCTCCTACAATGAGCAGTTCTTC. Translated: CATTGASGISYNEQFF.

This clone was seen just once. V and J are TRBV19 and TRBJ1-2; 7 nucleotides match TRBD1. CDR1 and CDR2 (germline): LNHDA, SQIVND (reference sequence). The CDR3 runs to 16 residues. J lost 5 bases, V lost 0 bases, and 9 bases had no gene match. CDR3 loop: CASSIDSSGGRYGYTF. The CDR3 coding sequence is TGTGCCAGTAGTATAGATTCGTCAGGGGGGAGGTATGGCTACACCTTC. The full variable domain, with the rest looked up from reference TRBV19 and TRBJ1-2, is DGGITQSPKYLFRKEGQNVTLSCEQNLNHDAMYWYRQDPGQGLRLIYYSQIVNDFQKGDIAEGYSVSREKKESFPLTVTSAQKNPTAFYLCASSIDSSGGRYGYTFGSGTRLTVV.

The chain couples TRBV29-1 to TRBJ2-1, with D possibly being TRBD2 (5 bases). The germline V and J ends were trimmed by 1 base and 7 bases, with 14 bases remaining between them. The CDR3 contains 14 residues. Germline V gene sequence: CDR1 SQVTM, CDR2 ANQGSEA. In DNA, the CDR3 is TGCAGCGTTGAAGGACTACGTTTGGAAAATGAGCAGTTCTTC. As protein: CSVEGLRLENEQFF.

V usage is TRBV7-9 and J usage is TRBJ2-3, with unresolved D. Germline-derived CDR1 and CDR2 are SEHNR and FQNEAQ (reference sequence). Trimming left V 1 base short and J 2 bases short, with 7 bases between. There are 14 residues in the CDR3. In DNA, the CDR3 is TGTGCCAGCAGCTTAGTACAGTCCACAGATACGCAGTATTTT. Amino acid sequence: CASSLVQSTDTQYF.

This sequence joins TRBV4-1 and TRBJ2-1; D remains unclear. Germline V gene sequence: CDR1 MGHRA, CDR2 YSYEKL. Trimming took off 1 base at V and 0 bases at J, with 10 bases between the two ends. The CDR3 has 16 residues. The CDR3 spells CASSQGRSSSYNEQFF. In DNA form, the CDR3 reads TGCGCCAGCAGCCAAGGGCGGTCCAGCTCCTACAATGAGCAGTTCTTC.

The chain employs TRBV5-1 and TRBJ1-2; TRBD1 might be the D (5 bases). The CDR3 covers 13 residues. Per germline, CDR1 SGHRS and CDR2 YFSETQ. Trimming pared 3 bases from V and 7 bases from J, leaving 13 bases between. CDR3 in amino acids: CASSWQGESGYTF. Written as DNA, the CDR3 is TGCGCCAGCAGCTGGCAGGGAGAAAGTGGCTACACCTTC.

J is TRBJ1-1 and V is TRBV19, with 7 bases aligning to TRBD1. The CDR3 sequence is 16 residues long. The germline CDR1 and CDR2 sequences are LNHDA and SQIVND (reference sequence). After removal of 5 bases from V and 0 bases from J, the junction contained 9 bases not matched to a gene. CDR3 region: CASSPGTVFMNTEAFF. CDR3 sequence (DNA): TGTGCCAGTAGTCCCGGGACAGTCTTCATGAACACTGAAGCTTTCTTT.

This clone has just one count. CDR3 region: CASSLAGDRSPPTDTQYF. CDR3 nucleotides: TGTGCCAGCAGCTTGGCGGGGGACAGGTCCCCTCCCACAGATACGCAGTATTTT. The genes are TRBV5-6 and TRBJ2-3, with 8 bases identical to TRBD1. Looked up from germline, CDR1 is SGHDT and CDR2 is YYEEEE. Losses at the gene ends were 0 bases for V and 2 bases for J; bases not matched to a gene: 11. The CDR3 has 18 residues.

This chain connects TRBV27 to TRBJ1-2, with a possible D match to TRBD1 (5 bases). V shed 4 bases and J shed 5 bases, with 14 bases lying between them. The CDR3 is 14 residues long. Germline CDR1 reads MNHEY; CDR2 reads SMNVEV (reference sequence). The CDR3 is CASSYTGWGYGYTF. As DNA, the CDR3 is TGTGCCAGCAGTTATACAGGTTGGGGATATGGCTACACCTTC.

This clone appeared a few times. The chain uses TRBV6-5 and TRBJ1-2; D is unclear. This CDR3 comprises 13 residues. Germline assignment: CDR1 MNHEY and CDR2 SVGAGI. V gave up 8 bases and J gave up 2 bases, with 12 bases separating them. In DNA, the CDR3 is TGTGCCAGCGCCCAGAGTCAAAACTATGGCTACACCTTC. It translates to CASAQSQNYGYTF.

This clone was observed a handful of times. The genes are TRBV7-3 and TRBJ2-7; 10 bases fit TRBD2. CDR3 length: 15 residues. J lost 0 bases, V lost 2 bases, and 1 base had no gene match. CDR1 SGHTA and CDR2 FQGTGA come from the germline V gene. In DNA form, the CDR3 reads TGTGCCAGCAGCTTACTAGCGGGAGACTCCTACGAGCAGTACTTC. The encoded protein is CASSLLAGDSYEQYF.

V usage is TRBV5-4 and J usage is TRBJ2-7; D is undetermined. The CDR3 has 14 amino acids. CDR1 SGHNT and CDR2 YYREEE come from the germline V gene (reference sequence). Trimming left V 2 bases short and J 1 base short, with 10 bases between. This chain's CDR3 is CASSLDRVSYEQYF. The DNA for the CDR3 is TGTGCCAGCAGCTTAGATAGAGTATCCTACGAGCAGTACTTC.

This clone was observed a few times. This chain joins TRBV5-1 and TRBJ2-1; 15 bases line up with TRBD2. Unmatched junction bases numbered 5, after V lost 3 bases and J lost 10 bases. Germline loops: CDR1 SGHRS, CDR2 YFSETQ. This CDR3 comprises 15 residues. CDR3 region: CASSWTSGGDQEQFF. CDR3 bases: TGCGCCAGCAGCTGGACTAGCGGGGGGGATCAAGAGCAGTTCTTC.

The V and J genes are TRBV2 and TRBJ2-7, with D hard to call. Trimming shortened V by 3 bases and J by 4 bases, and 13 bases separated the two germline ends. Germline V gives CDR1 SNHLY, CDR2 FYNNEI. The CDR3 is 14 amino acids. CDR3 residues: CASSDGGIFYEQYF. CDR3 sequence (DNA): TGTGCCAGCAGTGATGGCGGTATTTTTTACGAGCAGTACTTC.

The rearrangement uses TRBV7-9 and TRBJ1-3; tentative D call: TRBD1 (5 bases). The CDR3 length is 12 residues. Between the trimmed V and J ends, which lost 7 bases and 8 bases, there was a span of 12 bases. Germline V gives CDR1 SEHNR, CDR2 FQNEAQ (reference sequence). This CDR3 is CASTQGGDTIYF. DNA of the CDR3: TGTGCCAGCACCCAGGGTGGGGACACCATATATTTT.

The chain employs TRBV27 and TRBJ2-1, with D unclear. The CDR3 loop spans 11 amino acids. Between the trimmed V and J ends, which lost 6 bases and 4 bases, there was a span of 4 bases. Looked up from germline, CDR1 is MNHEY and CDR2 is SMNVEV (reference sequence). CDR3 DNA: TGTGCCAGCAGGCGTTACAATGAGCAGTTCTTC. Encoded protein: CASRRYNEQFF.

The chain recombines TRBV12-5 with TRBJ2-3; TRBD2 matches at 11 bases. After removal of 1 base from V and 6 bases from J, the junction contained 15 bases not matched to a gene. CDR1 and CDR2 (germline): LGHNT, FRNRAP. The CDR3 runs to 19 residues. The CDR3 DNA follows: TGTGCTAGTGGTTTGGCAGCACCCGGGACTAGCGGCCCAGCGGATACGCAGTATTTT. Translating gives CASGLAAPGTSGPADTQYF.

For the CDR3, the DNA is TGTGCCAGCAGTGAAGGCGAGAACTATGGCTACACCTTC. Amino acid sequence: CASSEGENYGYTF. V usage is TRBV6-4 and J usage is TRBJ1-2; D is uncertain. V was clipped by 3 bases and J by 2 bases, with 7 bases between them. The CDR3 runs to 13 residues. Germline-derived CDR1 and CDR2 are MRHNA and SNTAGT.

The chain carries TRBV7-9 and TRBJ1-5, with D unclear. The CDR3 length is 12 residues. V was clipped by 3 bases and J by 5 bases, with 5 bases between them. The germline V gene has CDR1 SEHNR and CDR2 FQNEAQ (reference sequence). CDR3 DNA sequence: TGTGCCAGCAGCTTTGTCGATCAGCCCCAGCATTTT. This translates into CASSFVDQPQHF.

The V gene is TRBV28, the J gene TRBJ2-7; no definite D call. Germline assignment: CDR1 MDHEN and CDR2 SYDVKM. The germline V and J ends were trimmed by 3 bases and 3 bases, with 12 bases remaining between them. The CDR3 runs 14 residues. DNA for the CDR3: TGTGCCAGCAGTTTGATGCGCGACTTCTACGAGCAGTACTTC. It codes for CASSLMRDFYEQYF. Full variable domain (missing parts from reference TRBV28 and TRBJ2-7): DVKVTQSSRYLVKRTGEKVFLECVQDMDHENMFWYRQDPGLGLRLIYFSYDVKMKEKGDIPEGYSVSREKKERFSLILESASTNQTSMYLCASSLMRDFYEQYFGPGTRLTVT.

CDR3 DNA sequence: TGTGCCTGGAGTGTATTATCAGGGGCTCTCCGGGAGCTGTTTTTT. This translates into CAWSVLSGALRELFF. V is TRBV30 and J is TRBJ2-2; possible D gene TRBD1, 6 bases. This CDR3 is built from 15 residues. V was pared by 0 bases and J by 9 bases, with 17 bases between. Germline V gives CDR1 GTSNPN, CDR2 SVGIG (reference sequence).

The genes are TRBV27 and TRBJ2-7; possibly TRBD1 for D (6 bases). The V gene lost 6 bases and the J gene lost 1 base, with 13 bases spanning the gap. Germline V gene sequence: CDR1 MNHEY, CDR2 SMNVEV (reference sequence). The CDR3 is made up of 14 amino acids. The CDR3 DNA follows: TGTGCCAGCAGCGCGTCGGGACAATCCTACGAGCAGTACTTC. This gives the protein CASSASGQSYEQYF.